This TCR beta chain originates from a study of blood T cell repertoires in COVID-19. Study-level information: The United States, Italy and Spain were the sources of the acute and convalescent COVID-19 samples. T cells, B-cell-depleted T cells, or PBMCs provided the cDNA or gDNA that served as material.

In the authors' workflow: Amplified reference gene primers provided the basis for estimating nucleated cell counts. The table came from immunoSEQ multiplex PCR; TCRdb's copy has only in-frame clones and leaves some out. That table gives V, J and clone size, and the DNA gave D and trimming. The sample contains 100,000 to 150,000 clones, about 80% of which appear only once. The germline V gene encodes CDR1 GTSNPN and CDR2 SVGIG (reference sequence). The CDR3 totals 13 residues. Trimming cost V 5 bases and J 0 bases, with 8 bases left between them. This clonotype originated in a man in his 70s with acute or convalescent COVID-19. Sequencing was carried out using peripheral blood. V is TRBV30 and J is TRBJ1-3; no definite D call. Here the CDR3 DNA reads TGTGCCTGGGAGAGGAACTCTGGAAACACCATATATTTT. Protein: CAWERNSGNTIYF.